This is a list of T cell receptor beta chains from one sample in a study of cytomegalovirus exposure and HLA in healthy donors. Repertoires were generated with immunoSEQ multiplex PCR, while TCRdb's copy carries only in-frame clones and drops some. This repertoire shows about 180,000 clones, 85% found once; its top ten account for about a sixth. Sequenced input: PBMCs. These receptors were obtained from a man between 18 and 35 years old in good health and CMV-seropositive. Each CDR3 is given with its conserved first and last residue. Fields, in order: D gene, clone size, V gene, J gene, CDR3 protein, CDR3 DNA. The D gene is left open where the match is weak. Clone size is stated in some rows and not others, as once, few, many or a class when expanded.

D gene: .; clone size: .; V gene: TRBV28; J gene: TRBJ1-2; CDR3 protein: CASSLRGEEGYTF; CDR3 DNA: TGTGCCAGCAGTTTACGGGGAGAGGAAGGCTACACCTTC
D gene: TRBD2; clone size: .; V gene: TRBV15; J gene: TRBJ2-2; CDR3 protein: CATSRLAGEGGELFF; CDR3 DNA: TGTGCCACCAGCAGACTAGCGGGAGAGGGCGGGGAGCTGTTTTTT
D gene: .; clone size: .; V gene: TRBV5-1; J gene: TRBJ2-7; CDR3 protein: CASSQTGSSYEQYF; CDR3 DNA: TGCGCCAGCAGCCAAACGGGAAGCTCCTACGAGCAGTACTTC
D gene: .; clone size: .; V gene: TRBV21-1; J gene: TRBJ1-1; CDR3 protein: CASRLYRAPRGAFF; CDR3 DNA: TGTGCCAGCAGGCTGTACAGGGCTCCTCGGGGAGCTTTCTTT
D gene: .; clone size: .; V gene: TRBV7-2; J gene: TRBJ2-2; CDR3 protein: CASSRSPDTGELFF; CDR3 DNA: TGTGCCAGCAGCCGTTCCCCGGACACCGGGGAGCTGTTTTTT
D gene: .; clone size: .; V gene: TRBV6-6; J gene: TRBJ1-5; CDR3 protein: CASSYPDSHQPQHF; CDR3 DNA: TGTGCCAGCAGTTACCCGGACAGCCATCAGCCCCAGCATTTT
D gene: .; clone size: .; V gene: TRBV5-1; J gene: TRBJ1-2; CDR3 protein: CASSLTGVDGYTF; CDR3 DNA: TGCGCCAGCAGCTTGACGGGTGTTGATGGCTACACCTTC
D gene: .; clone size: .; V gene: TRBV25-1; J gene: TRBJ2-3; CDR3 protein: CASSEEALSGTDTQYF; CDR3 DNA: TGTGCCAGCAGTGAAGAGGCCCTATCTGGCACAGATACGCAGTATTTT
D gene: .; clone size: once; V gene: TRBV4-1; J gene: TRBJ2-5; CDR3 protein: CASSQAVGEETQYF; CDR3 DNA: TGCGCCAGCAGCCAAGCAGTCGGAGAAGAGACCCAGTACTTC
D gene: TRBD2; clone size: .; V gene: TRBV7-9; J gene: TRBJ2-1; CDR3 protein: CASSHASGTPSYNEQFF; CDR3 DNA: TGTGCCAGCAGCCATGCTAGCGGGACCCCCTCCTACAATGAGCAGTTCTTC
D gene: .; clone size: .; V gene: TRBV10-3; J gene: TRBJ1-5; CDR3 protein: CAISEGALLRNQPQHF; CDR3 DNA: TGTGCCATCAGTGAAGGAGCACTCCTGAGGAATCAGCCCCAGCATTTT
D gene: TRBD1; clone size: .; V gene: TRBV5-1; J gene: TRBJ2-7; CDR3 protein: CASSSTGGSYEQYF; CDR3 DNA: TGCGCCAGCAGCTCAACAGGGGGCTCCTACGAGCAGTACTTC
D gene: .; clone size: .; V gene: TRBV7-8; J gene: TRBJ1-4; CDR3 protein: CASSLERGNGEKLFF; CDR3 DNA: TGTGCCAGCAGCTTAGAAAGGGGGAACGGGGAAAAACTGTTTTTT
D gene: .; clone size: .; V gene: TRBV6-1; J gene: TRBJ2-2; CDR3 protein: CASSEYGWNTGELFF; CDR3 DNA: TGTGCCAGCAGTGAATACGGGTGGAACACCGGGGAGCTGTTTTTT
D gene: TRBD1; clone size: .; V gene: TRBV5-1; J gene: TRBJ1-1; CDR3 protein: CASRPGTENTEAFF; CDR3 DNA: TGCGCCAGCAGACCCGGGACAGAGAACACTGAAGCTTTCTTT
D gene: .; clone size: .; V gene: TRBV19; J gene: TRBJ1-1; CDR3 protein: CASSIGAQAFF; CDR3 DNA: TGTGCCAGTAGTATTGGGGCCCAGGCTTTCTTT
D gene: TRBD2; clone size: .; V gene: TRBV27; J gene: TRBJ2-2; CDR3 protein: CASSPPGLLDPTTGELFF; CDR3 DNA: TGTGCCAGCAGTCCTCCGGGACTACTCGACCCGACGACCGGGGAGCTGTTTTTT
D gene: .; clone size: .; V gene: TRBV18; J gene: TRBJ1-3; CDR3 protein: CAAVEGGGNTIYF; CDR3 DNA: TGTGCAGCCGTGGAAGGGGGTGGAAACACCATATATTTT
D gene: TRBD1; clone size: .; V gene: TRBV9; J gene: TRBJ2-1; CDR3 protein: CASSPRDRLRRAKVNEQFF; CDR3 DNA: TGTGCCAGCAGCCCACGGGACAGGCTTCGGCGGGCTAAGGTCAATGAGCAGTTCTTC
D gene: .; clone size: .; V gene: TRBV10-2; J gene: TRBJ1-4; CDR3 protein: CASSDPGLTNEKLFF; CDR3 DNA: TGCGCCAGCAGTGACCCTGGCCTTACTAATGAAAAACTGTTTTTT
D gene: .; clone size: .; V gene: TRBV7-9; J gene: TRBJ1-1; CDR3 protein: CASSLPGGENTEAFF; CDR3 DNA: TGTGCCAGCAGCTTACCCGGGGGTGAGAACACTGAAGCTTTCTTT
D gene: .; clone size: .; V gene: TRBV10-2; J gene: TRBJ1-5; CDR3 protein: CASSESRGRQPQHF; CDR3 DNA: TGCGCCAGCAGTGAGTCAAGGGGCAGGCAGCCCCAGCATTTT
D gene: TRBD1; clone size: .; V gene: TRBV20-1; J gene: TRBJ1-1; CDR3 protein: CSARQGKGAFF; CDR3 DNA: TGCAGTGCTCGACAGGGTAAAGGAGCTTTCTTT
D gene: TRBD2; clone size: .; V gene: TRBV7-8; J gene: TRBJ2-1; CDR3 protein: CASYPRSSGRSGRFF; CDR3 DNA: TGTGCCAGCTACCCTCGGTCTAGCGGGAGATCGGGACGGTTCTTC
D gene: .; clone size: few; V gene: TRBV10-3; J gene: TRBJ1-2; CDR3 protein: CAISELQGTYGYTF; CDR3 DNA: TGTGCCATCAGTGAGCTACAGGGCACCTATGGCTACACCTTC
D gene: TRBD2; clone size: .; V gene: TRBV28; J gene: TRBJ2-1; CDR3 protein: CASSSSGGGYNEQFF; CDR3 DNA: TGTGCCAGCAGTTCCTCCGGCGGGGGGTACAATGAGCAGTTCTTC
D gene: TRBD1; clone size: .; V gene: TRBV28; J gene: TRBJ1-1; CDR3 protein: CASSLDPTGGVTEAFF; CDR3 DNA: TGTGCCAGCAGTCTGGACCCGACAGGGGGCGTCACTGAAGCTTTCTTT
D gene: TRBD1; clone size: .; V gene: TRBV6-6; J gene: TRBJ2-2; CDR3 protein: CASSRDRVNTGELFF; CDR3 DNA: TGTGCCAGCAGCAGAGACAGGGTTAACACCGGGGAGCTGTTTTTT
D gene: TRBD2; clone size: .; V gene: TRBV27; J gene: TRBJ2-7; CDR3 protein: CASSRTSGRGGGEQYF; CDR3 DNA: TGTGCCAGCAGTCGGACTAGCGGGAGAGGGGGGGGCGAGCAGTACTTC
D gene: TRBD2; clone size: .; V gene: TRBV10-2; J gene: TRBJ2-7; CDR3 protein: CASSGEVAGGRYVYEQYF; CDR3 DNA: TGCGCCAGCAGCGGTGAGGTAGCGGGAGGGCGGTATGTCTACGAGCAGTACTTC
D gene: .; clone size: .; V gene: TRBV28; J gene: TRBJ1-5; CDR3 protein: CASSLDSPNQPQHF; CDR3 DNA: TGTGCCAGCAGTTTAGACAGCCCCAATCAGCCCCAGCATTTT
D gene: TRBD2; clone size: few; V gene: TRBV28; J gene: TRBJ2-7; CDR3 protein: CASSSTSGRSYEQYF; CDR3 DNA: TGTGCCAGCAGTTCTACTAGCGGGAGAAGCTACGAGCAGTACTTC
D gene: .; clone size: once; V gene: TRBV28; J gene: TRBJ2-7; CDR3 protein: CASSEDSHEQYF; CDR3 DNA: TGTGCCAGCAGTGAGGACAGCCACGAGCAGTACTTC
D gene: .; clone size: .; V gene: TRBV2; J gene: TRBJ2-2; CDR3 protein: CASSLTLQVGELFF; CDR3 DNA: TGTGCCAGCAGCCTCACACTACAAGTCGGGGAGCTGTTTTTT
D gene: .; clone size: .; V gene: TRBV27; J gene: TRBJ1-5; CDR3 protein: CASRGGPSNQPQHF; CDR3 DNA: TGTGCCAGCAGAGGGGGTCCCAGCAATCAGCCCCAGCATTTT
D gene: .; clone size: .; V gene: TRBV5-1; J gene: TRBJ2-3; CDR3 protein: CASSLGQPTSTDTQYF; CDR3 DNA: TGCGCCAGCAGCTTGGGACAGCCTACCAGCACAGATACGCAGTATTTT
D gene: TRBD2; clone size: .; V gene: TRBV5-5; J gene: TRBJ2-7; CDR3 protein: CASSLGFGGYEQYF; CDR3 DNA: TGTGCCAGCAGCTTGGGGTTCGGGGGGTACGAGCAGTACTTC